A selection of T cell receptor beta chains follows, all from one sample in a study of T-cell memory formation after mild COVID-19. TCRdb recomputed calls from the 5' RACE reads with MiXCR, one row per CDR3 protein. The table shows 450,000 to 650,000 distinct CDR3 sequences, with about a fifth occurring only once. The sample was PBMCs or a T cell subset sorted from them (not recorded which). The receptors come from an adult woman who had mild COVID-19 (a few samples of this study predate the infection). Cell type and time point are not known. Each CDR3 is given without its conserved first and last residue. A clone size is listed for some rows: how often the clone was seen (once, few, many), or a class if it is expanded.

clone_size cdr3_length v_call cdr3_aa
few 8 TRBV6-1 ASERVRLF
. 12 TRBV7-9 ASSLAGADNEQF
. 14 TRBV11-2 ASSLGKLSGTDTQY
. 12 TRBV3-1 ASSQAGYSQPQH
. 16 TRBV7-2 ASSFEGVFWSGANVLT
few 13 TRBV4-1 ASSQEGTGGEKLF
. 11 TRBV7-6 ASSSSQVTEAF
many 13 TRBV7-2 ASSLSWANTGELF
. 12 TRBV19 ASSIPGEHQPQH
. 12 TRBV12-5 ASRRGLAVGELF
few 10 TRBV7-2 ASGGYSYEQY
. 9 TRBV29-1 SVNEAYGYT
. 16 TRBV24-1 ATSAAFGQAGNTGELF